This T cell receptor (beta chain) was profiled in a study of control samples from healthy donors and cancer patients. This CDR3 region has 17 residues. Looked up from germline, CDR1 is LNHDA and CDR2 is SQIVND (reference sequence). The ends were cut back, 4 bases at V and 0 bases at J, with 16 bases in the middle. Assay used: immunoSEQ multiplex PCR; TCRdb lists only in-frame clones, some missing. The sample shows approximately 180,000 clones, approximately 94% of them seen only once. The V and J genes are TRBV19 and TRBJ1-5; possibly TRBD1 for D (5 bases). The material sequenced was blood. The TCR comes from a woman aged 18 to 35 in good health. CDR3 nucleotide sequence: TGTGCCAGTAGTACGGGACGGCCGTTGGGTAGCAATCAGCCCCAGCATTTT. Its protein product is CASSTGRPLGSNQPQHF.